This TCR beta chain was captured by sequencing in a study of T cells after yellow fever vaccination. They built TCR cDNA with 5'RACE template switching, a step that put in a universal primer site and UMIs. TCRdb called the 5' RACE reads again in MiXCR, with one record for every CDR3 protein. The sample lists roughly 300,000 distinct CDR3 sequences, roughly 6.8% seen once, with 15% to 20% in the top ten. Regarding the study as a whole: Boosting was followed by the reappearance of most primary-vaccination clones (around 95% CD4, about 90% CD8). The appearance of a small share of clonotypes in both CD4 and CD8 compartments was observed. Weaker overall was a secondary response that nonetheless peaked faster, on day 5 versus 15.

This clonotype was recorded at least ten times. As yet, its antigen is unknown. CDR1 is LGHNA and CDR2 is YSLEER in the germline V gene. CDR3 length equals 14 residues. The ends were cut back, 0 bases at V and 3 bases at J, with 7 bases in the middle. The genes are TRBV4-3 and TRBJ2-3; maybe TRBD2 (5 bases). This TCR was sampled from a man younger than 35 who received the YFV17D yellow fever vaccine. The source material was PBMCs, sampled more than 35 days after the first yellow fever vaccination. The CDR3 sequence is CASSQELETDTQYF. In DNA form, the CDR3 reads TGCGCCAGCAGCCAAGAACTAGAAACAGATACGCAGTATTTT.